The sample holds many counts of the clone carrying this T cell receptor (beta chain). Antigen: not known. Individual cDNA molecules carried attached unique molecular identifiers. MiXCR, run by TCRdb on the 5' RACE reads, gives a single entry per CDR3 protein. The sample carries 39,000 or so distinct CDR3 sequences, 5.5% to 7% recorded once. Between the trimmed V and J ends, which lost 6 bases and 4 bases, there was a span of 9 bases. The CDR3 length is 13 residues. These data come from a study of early T cells in non-severe SARS-CoV-2 infection. Study details: Chains stayed unpaired after sequencing of bulk RNA from unsorted whole blood.

Study-wide results and limits: VDJdb matching skewed toward anti-spike CD8 responses, missing private and CD4 specificities.

The TCR comes from an adult who was a healthcare worker with PCR-confirmed SARS-CoV-2 infection or an uninfected control (not recorded which). The chain carries TRBV12-3 or TRBV12-4 and TRBJ1-4; no clear D. Source: whole blood, taken at baseline. The CDR3 region is CASSPWINEKLFF. The DNA of the CDR3 is TGTGCCAGCAGCCCGTGGATTAATGAAAAACTGTTTTTT.